The 11 T cell receptor beta chains below all came from one sample that was sequenced in a study of T cells after yellow fever vaccination. TCRdb used MiXCR to reprocess the 5' RACE reads, holding one entry per CDR3 protein. The table has approximately 250,000 distinct CDR3 sequences, roughly 5.2% seen once; the top ten hold approximately 3.5%. Sequenced here: CD4+ T cells sorted from PBMCs, sampled on the day of the yellow fever booster vaccination. Receptor source: a man between 18 and 35 years old who received the YFV17D yellow fever vaccine.

This clonotype was detected many times. V and J are TRBV7-2 and TRBJ2-3; no clear D. V lost 0 bases, J lost 1 base, and 5 bases lay in between. From germline, CDR1 is SGHTA and CDR2 FQGNSA. The CDR3 has 14 residues. CDR3 amino acids: CASSLAPGTDTQYF. The CDR3 region has the DNA TGTGCCAGCAGCTTAGCGCCGGGCACAGATACGCAGTATTTT.

This clonotype was observed a few times. This chain links TRBV29-1 with TRBJ2-1, with 12 bases aligning to TRBD2. This CDR3 has 14 residues. J was trimmed by 5 bases and V by 4 bases; bases with no gene match: 3. In germline, CDR1 is SQVTM, CDR2 ANQGSEA. CDR3 loop: CSVARLAGDNEQFF. The CDR3, as DNA: TGCAGCGTTGCCAGACTAGCGGGGGACAATGAGCAGTTCTTC.

In its sample, this clonotype was seen many times. This chain's CDR3 is CSATDGPGDYEQYV. CDR3 DNA: TGCAGTGCCACGGACGGACCCGGGGACTACGAGCAGTACGTC. This rearrangement joins TRBV20-1 to TRBJ2-7, with D possibly matching TRBD2 (5 bases). With 6 bases removed from V and 3 bases from J, the gap between germline ends came to 18 bases. The CDR3 totals 14 residues. Germline assignment: CDR1 DFQATT and CDR2 SNEGSKA (reference sequence).

This chain connects TRBV5-3 to TRBJ2-1; TRBD1 might be the D (5 bases). TRBV5-3 is reported as an ORF; its role is uncertain. The V end was cut by 5 bases, the J end by 6 bases, with 15 bases between. The CDR3 is 14 amino acids. The CDR3 is CARSRARGVNEQFF. For the CDR3, the DNA is TGTGCCAGAAGTCGGGCTAGGGGCGTCAATGAGCAGTTCTTC.

This chain connects TRBV7-8 to TRBJ1-1; D is perhaps TRBD1 (5 bases). V lost 9 bases to trimming and J lost 7 bases, with 18 bases between them. The CDR3 extends over 13 amino acids. Germline V gives CDR1 SGHVS, CDR2 FQNEAQ. CDR3 region: CASTAQVTGEAFF. Here the CDR3 DNA reads TGTGCCAGTACGGCACAGGTGACGGGTGAAGCTTTCTTT. The full variable domain, with the rest looked up from reference TRBV7-8 and TRBJ1-1, is GAGVSQSPRYKVAKRGQDVALRCDPISGHVSLFWYQQALGQGPEFLTYFQNEAQLDKSGLPSDRFFAERPEGSVSTLKIQRTQQEDSAVYLCASTAQVTGEAFFGQGTRLTVV.

This clonotype was seen a few times. The V gene is TRBV9, the J gene TRBJ2-5; D perhaps matches TRBD1 (5 bases). Between the trimmed V and J ends, which lost 0 bases and 5 bases, there was a span of 8 bases. CDR1 and CDR2 (germline): SGDLS, YYNGEE. The CDR3 is 13 residues long. The CDR3 here is CASSVAGLETQYF. Written as DNA, the CDR3 is TGTGCCAGCAGCGTAGCAGGGTTGGAGACCCAGTACTTC.

This clonotype was counted between two and nine times. The chain employs TRBV9 and TRBJ2-7; D gene uncertain. CDR1 is SGDLS, CDR2 YYNGEE, per germline. The V end was cut by 4 bases, the J end by 2 bases, with 13 bases between. The CDR3 is made up of 14 amino acids. The CDR3 region has the DNA TGTGCCAGCAGCCCCCCTGTGCCTCCCTACGAGCAGTACGTC. Its translation: CASSPPVPPYEQYV.

This clonotype was seen a few times. This chain links TRBV7-6 with TRBJ1-1; 7 bases map to TRBD1. Germline V gene data show CDR1 as SGHVS and CDR2 as FNYEAQ. The junction had 3 bases not matched to a gene; V was cut back by 1 base and J by 4 bases. The CDR3 has 14 residues. The CDR3: CASSLDRGVTEAFF. CDR3 coding DNA: TGTGCCAGCAGCTTAGACAGGGGTGTCACTGAAGCTTTCTTT.

This clonotype was detected only a few times. The chain links TRBV5-1 to TRBJ2-2; D perhaps matches TRBD1 (7 bases). The ends were cut back, 7 bases at V and 3 bases at J, with 10 bases in the middle. From germline, CDR1 is SGHRS and CDR2 YFSETQ. The CDR3 length is 13 residues. The chain's CDR3 is CASQGGDTGELFF. The CDR3 nucleotides read TGCGCCAGCCAGGGGGGCGACACCGGGGAGCTGTTTTTT.

This clonotype has a handful of counts. The chain is built from TRBV19 and TRBJ1-2; D is uncertain. The V end lost 3 bases, the J end lost 4 bases, and 15 bases lay between the germline ends. CDR1 is LNHDA, CDR2 SQIVND, per germline (reference sequence). The CDR3 totals 15 residues. The CDR3 bases are TGTGCCAGTAGTATCCTGGGAACCGCCGGCTATGGCTACACCTTC. Translation: CASSILGTAGYGYTF.

This clonotype has just a few counts. This chain uses TRBV20-1 with TRBJ1-1; D gene unclear. The CDR3 contains 13 residues. CDR1 and CDR2 from the germline V gene are DFQATT and SNEGSKA (reference sequence). Trimming stripped 3 bases from V and 2 bases from J, with 10 bases between. The CDR3 coding sequence is TGCAGTGCTAGTAAGCCCCTCAACACTGAAGCTTTCTTT. This sequence encodes CSASKPLNTEAFF.